Presented here are 28 T cell receptor beta chains from one specimen sequenced in a study of early T cells in non-severe SARS-CoV-2 infection. Each CDR3 protein gets one entry after TCRdb re-called the 5' RACE reads with MiXCR. Among 60,000 or so distinct CDR3 sequences listed, more than 13% were seen once. This sample comprised whole blood, obtained at baseline. Receptor source: an adult who was a healthcare worker with PCR-confirmed SARS-CoV-2 infection or an uninfected control (not recorded which).

The sample holds a few counts of this clonotype. The CDR3 reads CASRPGLLIPHTDTQYF. CDR3 nucleotides: TGTGCCAGCAGACCGGGACTCCTCATACCTCACACAGATACGCAGTATTTT. V and J are TRBV7-2 and TRBJ2-3; TRBD2 is a possible D gene (6 bases). Trimming stripped 6 bases from V and 2 bases from J, with 21 bases between. Germline V gene data show CDR1 as SGHTA and CDR2 as FQGNSA. This CDR3 comprises 17 residues. Full variable domain (outside the CDR3, taken from reference TRBV7-2 and TRBJ2-3): GAGVSQSPSNKVTEKGKDVELRCDPISGHTALYWYRQSLGQGLEFLIYFQGNSAPDKSGLPSDRFSAERTGGSVSTLTIQRTQQEDSAVYLCASRPGLLIPHTDTQYFGPGTRLTVL.

This rearrangement joins TRBV3-1 to TRBJ1-1, with 9 nucleotides matching TRBD1. V gave up 4 bases and J gave up 3 bases; unmatched junction bases: 3. The V gene's germline CDR1 is LGHDT and CDR2 YNNKEL (reference sequence). The CDR3 runs to 14 residues. For the CDR3, the DNA is TGTGCCAGCAGCCTCCGGACAGGGGACACTGAAGCTTTCTTT. It encodes CASSLRTGDTEAFF. Combining the CDR3 with reference TRBV3-1 and TRBJ1-1 gives the whole variable domain DTAVSQTPKYLVTQMGNDKSIKCEQNLGHDTMYWYKQDSKKFLKIMFSYNNKELIINETVPNRFSPKSPDKAHLNLHINSLELGDSAVYFCASSLRTGDTEAFFGQGTRLTVV.

The V gene is TRBV24-1, the J gene TRBJ2-3; D is possibly TRBD1 (5 bases). The CDR3 loop spans 16 amino acids. Germline CDR1 reads KGHDR; CDR2 reads SFDVKD. Trimming stripped 7 bases from V and 6 bases from J, with 22 bases between. CDR3 protein: CATRALVRAVRDTQYF. The CDR3 DNA reads TGTGCCACCAGAGCCCTTGTCAGGGCCGTTAGGGATACGCAGTATTTT.

This rearrangement joins TRBV3-1 to TRBJ2-3; possible D gene TRBD1, 5 bases. Trimming removed 2 bases from V and 6 bases from J, with 15 bases in between. Germline V gene data show CDR1 as LGHDT and CDR2 as YNNKEL (reference sequence). The CDR3 consists of 15 residues. DNA for the CDR3: TGTGCCAGCAGCCAATGGGTGGCCAGGGTGGATACGCAGTATTTT. This translates into CASSQWVARVDTQYF.

Only a few counts were recorded for this clonotype. V and J are TRBV2 and TRBJ1-6; D is possibly TRBD1 (5 bases). Per germline, CDR1 SNHLY and CDR2 FYNNEI. The V gene lost 7 bases and the J gene lost 7 bases, with 14 bases spanning the gap. CDR3 size: 14 residues. This chain's CDR3 is CASIPTAHNSPLHF. The DNA for the CDR3 is TGTGCCAGCATTCCGACAGCCCACAATTCACCCCTCCACTTT. The complete variable domain, with remaining parts taken from reference TRBV2 and TRBJ1-6, reads EPEVTQTPSHQVTQMGQEVILRCVPISNHLYFYWYRQILGQKVEFLVSFYNNEISEKSEIFDDQFSVERPDGSNFTLKIRSTKLEDSAMYFCASIPTAHNSPLHFGNGTRLTVT.

V gene TRBV20-1 combines with J gene TRBJ2-2; 7 bases line up with TRBD2. V lost 1 base and J lost 4; bases outside the gene matches: 3. The CDR3 contains 14 residues. Germline-derived CDR1 and CDR2 are DFQATT and SNEGSKA (reference sequence). DNA of the CDR3: TGCAGTGCTAGAGTGGCTAGCGGCACCGGGGAGCTGTTTTTT. Its translation: CSARVASGTGELFF.

There are a few counts of this clonotype. The J gene is TRBJ2-1, the V gene TRBV6-5; TRBD1 or TRBD2 may be the D gene (6 bases each). Looked up from germline, CDR1 is MNHEY and CDR2 is SVGAGI. This CDR3 region has 11 residues. V lost 7 bases to trimming and J lost 7 bases, with 8 bases between them. CDR3 region: CASIGGNEQFF. In DNA, the CDR3 is TGTGCCAGCATAGGGGGGAATGAGCAGTTCTTC.

This rearrangement joins TRBV4-1 to TRBJ2-5; TRBD2 agrees at 14 bases. Germline V gene data show CDR1 as MGHRA and CDR2 as YSYEKL. V lost 2 bases, J lost 4 bases, and 9 bases stayed unmatched. The CDR3 contains 18 residues. The CDR3 sequence: CASSQPTSGRAYRETQYF. The CDR3 nucleotides read TGCGCCAGCAGCCAACCGACTAGCGGGAGGGCCTATCGAGAGACCCAGTACTTC.

The CDR3 region has the DNA TGTGCCAGCAGCCAAGATGCGACGGGAGCCACCTACGAGCAGTACTTC. The encoded protein is CASSQDATGATYEQYF. This sequence joins TRBV4-2 and TRBJ2-7; possibly TRBD2 for D (6 bases). The V and J ends lost 0 bases and 2 bases respectively, with 14 bases between them. The CDR3 loop spans 16 amino acids. Germline V lookup: CDR1 LGHNA, CDR2 YNFKEQ.

This clonotype came up many times. This chain connects TRBV28 to TRBJ2-3; D call uncertain. The CDR3 runs 14 residues. CDR1 is MDHEN, CDR2 SYDVKM, per germline. Deletions cut 3 bases from V and 0 bases from J, with 7 bases between. The CDR3 DNA is TGTGCCAGCAGTTTCGGCCTAAGCACAGATACGCAGTATTTT. The encoded protein is CASSFGLSTDTQYF. Drawing the rest from reference TRBV28 and TRBJ2-3, the complete variable domain is DVKVTQSSRYLVKRTGEKVFLECVQDMDHENMFWYRQDPGLGLRLIYFSYDVKMKEKGDIPEGYSVSREKKERFSLILESASTNQTSMYLCASSFGLSTDTQYFGPGTRLTVL.

The chain combines TRBV3-1 with TRBJ2-3; D gene uncertain. From germline, CDR1 is LGHDT and CDR2 YNNKEL (reference sequence). The V gene lost 4 bases and the J gene lost 2 bases, with 10 bases spanning the gap. The CDR3 consists of 14 residues. The CDR3 DNA sequence: TGTGCCAGCAGCCTTGGCATAAACACAGATACGCAGTATTTT. Translation gives CASSLGINTDTQYF.

At least ten counts were recorded for this clonotype. The V call is TRBV7-9, the J call TRBJ1-2; D possibly corresponds to TRBD1 (6 bases). V gave up 5 bases and J gave up 6 bases, with 13 bases separating them. Germline CDR1 reads SEHNR; CDR2 reads FQNEAQ (reference sequence). This CDR3 contains 13 residues. This chain's CDR3 is CASSRGQSDGYTF. In nucleotides, the CDR3 is TGTGCCAGCAGCCGCGGACAGAGTGATGGCTACACCTTC.

This rearrangement joins TRBV7-2 to TRBJ2-1, with D perhaps matching TRBD1 (5 bases). The germline gives CDR1 SGHTA, CDR2 FQGNSA. CDR3 size: 14 residues. The V end was cut by 3 bases, the J end by 4 bases, with 10 bases between. CDR3 residues: CASSFGRVYNEQFF. The CDR3 nucleotides read TGTGCCAGCAGCTTCGGCAGGGTATACAATGAGCAGTTCTTC.

The chain links TRBV6-5 to TRBJ2-3; 8 nucleotides align to TRBD2. This CDR3 has 17 residues. The junction had 12 bases not matched to a gene; V was cut back by 6 bases and J by 1 base. CDR1 MNHEY and CDR2 SVGAGI come from the germline V gene. CDR3 protein: CASSPIVAGTGTDTQYF. The CDR3 nucleotides read TGTGCCAGCAGCCCAATCGTAGCGGGGACCGGCACAGATACGCAGTATTTT.

Many counts were recorded for this clonotype. CDR3 coding DNA: TGTGCCGGTGGGCACGGGTACACCGGGGAGCTGTTTTTT. It codes for CAGGHGYTGELFF. This chain links TRBV11-2 with TRBJ2-2; D unclear. The germline V gene encodes CDR1 SGHAT and CDR2 FQNNGV. V lost 11 bases, J lost 3 bases, and 13 bases lay in between. This CDR3 comprises 13 residues.

J is TRBJ2-1 and V is TRBV1; TRBD2 reflects the table's D call only, with no check against the DNA. TRBV1 is termed a pseudogene. The CDR3 runs 20 residues. The CDR3 nucleotides are TGCACCAGCAGCGCACGAATAGCGGGGCCCATTCCGAATCAATACAATGAGCAGTTCTTC. Its translation: CTSSARIAGPIPNQYNEQFF.

The chain couples TRBV2 to TRBJ2-5, with 10 bases aligning to TRBD2. Germline V gene sequence: CDR1 SNHLY, CDR2 FYNNEI. The CDR3 runs to 16 residues. The V gene end was trimmed by 7 bases and the J gene end by 4 bases; junction bases not matched to a gene: 12. This CDR3 is CASTKGASGRRETQYF. The CDR3 DNA reads as TGTGCCAGCACCAAGGGGGCTAGCGGGAGACGAGAGACCCAGTACTTC.

This clonotype was seen a few times. The rearrangement uses TRBV7-9 and TRBJ1-6; a weak D match, TRBD1 (5 bases). Trimming stripped 4 bases from V and 7 bases from J, with 14 bases between. Germline assignment: CDR1 SEHNR and CDR2 FQNEAQ (reference sequence). The CDR3 is 15 residues long. The CDR3 reads CASSWGGATNSPLHF. The CDR3 nucleotides are TGTGCCAGCAGCTGGGGCGGGGCCACGAATTCACCCCTCCACTTT. The entire variable domain, with the rest obtained from reference TRBV7-9 and TRBJ1-6, is as follows: DTGVSQNPRHKITKRGQNVTFRCDPISEHNRLYWYRQTLGQGPEFLTYFQNEAQLEKSRLLSDRFSAERPKGSFSTLEIQRTEQGDSAMYLCASSWGGATNSPLHFGNGTRLTVT.

This clonotype was recorded many times. The gene calls are TRBV18 and TRBJ2-7; the D gene is possibly TRBD1 (5 bases). V lost 3 bases and J 2 bases, leaving 11 bases between the germline ends. The CDR3 has 14 amino acids. Germline V gene lookup returns CDR1 KGHSH and CDR2 LQKENI. CDR3: CASSPPRTTYEQYF. CDR3 nucleotides: TGTGCCAGCTCACCCCCCAGGACAACCTACGAGCAGTACTTC.

The rearrangement uses TRBV28 and TRBJ1-1; no firm D call. V lost 1 base and J 11 bases, leaving 5 bases between the germline ends. The CDR3 extends over 10 amino acids. Germline-derived CDR1 and CDR2 are MDHEN and SYDVKM. In nucleotides, the CDR3 is TGTGCCAGCAGTTTATCGCGGGCTTTCTTT. Translation: CASSLSRAFF.

A word on this clonotype: At one of its ends the junction is not consistent with the germline gene, which may arise from a read error. The chain joins TRBV3-1 to TRBJ1-6, with a tentative D call TRBD1 (5 bases). The CDR3 covers 15 residues. CDR1 and CDR2 (germline): LGHDT, YNNKEL (reference sequence). CDR3 loop: CASSEDTGRNSPLHF. The CDR3 DNA sequence: TGTGCCAGCAGCGAAGATACAGGTCGAAATTCACCCCTCCACTTT.

The chain is built from TRBV24-1 and TRBJ2-3; 8 nucleotides align to TRBD1. The germline V gene encodes CDR1 KGHDR and CDR2 SFDVKD. J gave up 0 bases and V 5 bases, and 0 bases lay outside the gene matches. The CDR3 spans 14 residues. CDR3 DNA: TGTGCCACCAGTGGGGACAGGAGCACAGATACGCAGTATTTT. This gives the protein CATSGDRSTDTQYF.

The table lists this clonotype with many counts. This rearrangement joins TRBV3-1 to TRBJ1-5; D is possibly TRBD1 (5 bases). Looked up from germline, CDR1 is LGHDT and CDR2 is YNNKEL (reference sequence). This CDR3 contains 13 residues. This chain's CDR3 is CAPGTKSNQPQHF. CDR3 DNA sequence: TGTGCTCCGGGGACGAAGAGCAATCAGCCCCAGCATTTT. The variable domain in full, with the rest retrieved from reference TRBV3-1 and TRBJ1-5, is DTAVSQTPKYLVTQMGNDKSIKCEQNLGHDTMYWYKQDSKKFLKIMFSYNNKELIINETVPNRFSPKSPDKAHLNLHINSLELGDSAVYFCAPGTKSNQPQHFGDGTRLSIL.

This clonotype was detected many times. The chain uses TRBV5-6 and TRBJ1-1; TRBD1 agrees at 7 bases. Germline V CDR1 and CDR2: SGHDT, YYEEEE. There are 14 residues in the CDR3. V dropped 6 bases and J dropped 2; count of bases not matched to a gene: 7. Here the CDR3 DNA reads TGTGCCAGCACCTTTACAGGGGTTAACACTGAAGCTTTCTTT. Translated, it gives CASTFTGVNTEAFF. Full variable domain (missing parts from reference TRBV5-6 and TRBJ1-1): DAGVTQSPTHLIKTRGQQVTLRCSPKSGHDTVSWYQQALGQGPQFIFQYYEEEERQRGNFPDRFSGHQFPNYSSELNVNALLLGDSALYLCASTFTGVNTEAFFGQGTRLTVV.

This clonotype was detected many times. V is TRBV7-6 and J is TRBJ2-3, with D unresolved. CDR3 length equals 17 residues. Germline values: CDR1 SGHVS, CDR2 FNYEAQ. The V end was cut by 5 bases, the J end by 2 bases, with 20 bases between. CDR3 nucleotides: TGTGCCAGCAGCCCTACAGCTGATACTCCACTCACAGATACGCAGTATTTT. It translates to CASSPTADTPLTDTQYF.

The rearrangement links TRBV7-2 to TRBJ2-1, with no clear D. In germline, CDR1 is SGHTA, CDR2 FQGNSA. This CDR3 spans 18 amino acids. V was shortened by 0 bases and J by 0 bases, with 15 bases between the two germline ends. CDR3 protein: CASSLAGIGLLSYNEQFF. The CDR3 DNA sequence: TGTGCCAGCAGCTTAGCGGGCATCGGGCTCCTCTCCTACAATGAGCAGTTCTTC.

This chain uses TRBV12-3 or TRBV12-4 with TRBJ2-1; no clear D gene. The CDR3 totals 14 residues. V shed 3 bases and J shed 5 bases, with 11 bases lying between them. CDR3 region: CASSFSDTNNEQFF. In nucleotides, the CDR3 is TGTGCCAGCAGTTTCTCGGATACTAACAATGAGCAGTTCTTC.

V and J are TRBV7-6 and TRBJ2-7; 11 positions agree with TRBD2. Germline V gene data show CDR1 as SGHVS and CDR2 as FNYEAQ. Germline trimming cut 2 bases from V and 5 bases from J; bases unmatched to any gene: 11. CDR3 length equals 17 residues. As DNA, the CDR3 is TGTGCCAGCAGCTTATCCACCTTGACTAGCGGGATTAACGAGCAGTACTTC. Translation gives CASSLSTLTSGINEQYF.